These 22 T cell receptor beta chains were all obtained from the same sample, sequenced in a study of metastatic and nonmetastatic thyroid tumors. Each patient went into thyroid surgery without having received any treatment. TCRdb re-called clones from the PCR reads using MiXCR. The table includes tens of thousands of clones, 20% to 25% detected once. The sequencing input was blood. The origin of the receptors is a female donor with papillary thyroid cancer or a benign thyroid nodule (not recorded which). Some clones in this sample may be carry-over from other donors' samples.

This clone was seen many times. The DNA for the CDR3 is TGCGCCAGCAGCCAAGAATATAGGGCAAGAGAGCAGTTCTTC. This translates into CASSQEYRAREQFF. This chain uses TRBV4-1 with TRBJ2-1; no firm D call. This CDR3 has 14 amino acids. Trimming removed 0 bases at V and 10 bases at J, with 13 bases between. CDR1 is MGHRA and CDR2 is YSYEKL in the germline V gene.

V is TRBV11-2 and J is TRBJ2-7; D not resolved. The V gene lost 5 bases and the J gene lost 3 bases, with 20 bases spanning the gap. This CDR3 is built from 16 residues. Germline assignment: CDR1 SGHAT and CDR2 FQNNGV. The CDR3, as DNA: TGTGCCAGCAGCCAAGTAGCTGTAGGGCCCAACTACGAGCAGTACTTC. It yields the protein CASSQVAVGPNYEQYF.

This clone appeared many times. CDR3 in DNA: TGCAGTGCTAGAGATCCCCCTACTGAAGCTTTCTTT. This gives the protein CSARDPPTEAFF. The rearrangement joins TRBV20-1 to TRBJ1-1; D is undetermined. CDR3 size: 12 residues. V dropped 0 bases and J dropped 5 bases, with 7 bases sitting between them. CDR1 is DFQATT and CDR2 is SNEGSKA in the germline V gene (reference sequence).

Concerning this clone itself: One junction end does not reproduce the germline sequence, and a read error may be involved. V usage is TRBV4-2 and J usage is TRBJ2-3, with 7 positions matching TRBD2. Germline lookup yields CDR1 LGHNA and CDR2 YNFKEQ. The CDR3 runs to 17 residues. This chain's CDR3 is CASCPKGGFTSTHTQYF. The DNA for the CDR3 is TGTGCCAGCTGCCCGAAGGGAGGGTTCACTAGCACACATACGCAGTATTTT.

This sequence joins TRBV19 and TRBJ1-5; no clear D. The CDR3 extends over 12 amino acids. V was clipped by 7 bases and J by 0 bases, with 4 bases between them. The V gene's germline CDR1 is LNHDA and CDR2 SQIVND (reference sequence). CDR3 DNA sequence: TGTGCCAGTAAATATAGCAATCAGCCCCAGCATTTT. Its protein product is CASKYSNQPQHF.

The sample holds many counts of this clone. This chain uses TRBV28 with TRBJ1-5; D is perhaps TRBD1 (5 bases). The germline V gene has CDR1 MDHEN and CDR2 SYDVKM. V was clipped by 3 bases and J by 11 bases, with 11 bases between them. This CDR3 is 12 amino acids long. For the CDR3, the DNA is TGTGCCAGCAGTTTCCACGGGGGGGCCCAGCATTTT. Protein sequence: CASSFHGGAQHF.

This clone was seen repeatedly, ten times or more. The chain recombines TRBV20-1 with TRBJ2-7, with 12 bases fitting TRBD2. This CDR3 is built from 15 residues. The ends lost 6 bases at V and 7 bases at J; junction bases unmatched: 13. Germline V gene lookup returns CDR1 DFQATT and CDR2 SNEGSKA (reference sequence). CDR3 sequence: CSALALAGGPGEQYF. CDR3 in DNA: TGCAGTGCCCTAGCGCTAGCGGGAGGGCCGGGGGAGCAGTACTTC.

This clone was detected ten times or more. The rearrangement links TRBV19 to TRBJ1-4; a possible D gene is TRBD1 (6 bases). Trimming took off 5 bases at V and 7 bases at J, with 32 bases between the two ends. This CDR3 is 20 amino acids long. In germline, CDR1 is LNHDA, CDR2 SQIVND (reference sequence). The CDR3: CASSRLLAGTAQKGGEKLFF. CDR3 nucleotides: TGTGCCAGTAGTCGACTCTTAGCCGGGACCGCTCAAAAAGGGGGTGAAAAACTGTTTTTT.

This clone was seen repeatedly, ten times or more. This chain connects TRBV28 to TRBJ2-1; D not resolved. CDR1 and CDR2 from the germline V gene are MDHEN and SYDVKM. The CDR3 runs to 16 residues. The ends were cut back, 2 bases at V and 0 bases at J, with 11 bases in the middle. CDR3 sequence reads: CASSLTAFSSYNEQFF. The CDR3 bases are TGTGCCAGCAGTTTAACAGCGTTTAGCTCCTACAATGAGCAGTTCTTC.

In its sample, this clone was seen many times. The gene calls are TRBV13 and TRBJ2-5; D is ambiguous. There are 13 residues in the CDR3. V was clipped by 1 base and J by 3 bases, with 6 bases between them. Germline CDR1 is PRHDT and CDR2 is FYEKMQ (reference sequence). This CDR3 is CASSLVDEETQYF. DNA for the CDR3: TGTGCCAGCAGCTTAGTTGATGAAGAGACCCAGTACTTC.

This clone occurred many times. The V gene is TRBV6-1, the J gene TRBJ1-2; 9 bases map to TRBD1. This CDR3 is built from 15 residues. V trimming: 8 bases; J trimming: 3 bases; junction bases outside the gene matches: 10. Germline V gene data show CDR1 as MNHNS and CDR2 as SASEGT. The CDR3 here is CASLNPGQGHYGYTF. In DNA form, the CDR3 reads TGTGCCAGCCTTAACCCGGGACAGGGTCACTATGGCTACACCTTC.

Turning to this clone: A read error may account for a junction end that differs from germline. The chain carries TRBV28 and TRBJ1-5; D unclear. This CDR3 region has 17 residues. Germline-derived CDR1 and CDR2 are MDHEN and SYDVKM. CDR3 region: CTSSTPARVRSNQPQHF. As DNA, the CDR3 is TGTACCAGCAGTACCCCCGCAAGGGTGAGGAGCAATCAGCCCCAGCATTTT.

This clone has at least ten counts. V and J are TRBV3-1 and TRBJ2-7; 8 positions agree with TRBD1. The length of the CDR3 is 14 residues. With 5 bases clipped from V and 4 bases from J, the junction kept 7 bases outside the gene matches. CDR1 LGHDT and CDR2 YNNKEL come from the germline V gene (reference sequence). The CDR3 loop is CASSNRDRLYEQYF. The CDR3 DNA reads TGTGCCAGCAGCAACAGGGACAGGCTATACGAGCAGTACTTC.

In its sample, this clone was seen many times. The rearrangement joins TRBV19 to TRBJ1-1, with TRBD1 identical over 8 bases. After removal of 1 base from V and 1 base from J, the junction contained 2 bases not matched to a gene. The germline V gene encodes CDR1 LNHDA and CDR2 SQIVND (reference sequence). CDR3 length: 15 residues. The CDR3 bases are TGTGCCAGTAGTATAGCGGACAGGGAGAACACTGAAGCTTTCTTT. It encodes CASSIADRENTEAFF.

As for this clone: The germline gene is not matched at one end of the junction; a read error may be the cause. The V call is TRBV20-1, the J call TRBJ2-7; 10 bases are shared with TRBD2. Germline CDR1 is DFQATT and CDR2 is SNEGSKA (reference sequence). The CDR3 has 16 amino acids. The CDR3 reads CSPRSLAASGSEEQYF. The CDR3 bases are TGCAGTCCTAGATCCTTGGCGGCTAGCGGGAGCGAAGAGCAGTACTTC.

The sample holds many counts of this clone. The V and J genes are TRBV19 and TRBJ2-3; the D gene could be TRBD1 or TRBD2 (5 bases each). Germline CDR1 and CDR2: LNHDA and SQIVND (reference sequence). The V end lost 4 bases, the J end lost 0 bases, and 17 bases lay between the germline ends. The CDR3 covers 17 residues. CDR3 in amino acids: CASSSPRGEPSTDTQYF. DNA of the CDR3: TGTGCCAGTAGTAGCCCCAGAGGGGAACCTAGCACAGATACGCAGTATTTT. The entire variable domain, with the rest obtained from reference TRBV19 and TRBJ2-3, is as follows: DGGITQSPKYLFRKEGQNVTLSCEQNLNHDAMYWYRQDPGQGLRLIYYSQIVNDFQKGDIAEGYSVSREKKESFPLTVTSAQKNPTAFYLCASSSPRGEPSTDTQYFGPGTRLTVL.

There are many counts of this clone. The chain couples TRBV28 to TRBJ1-2; D gene unclear. V was clipped by 10 bases and J by 4 bases, with 10 bases between them. The germline CDR1 and CDR2 sequences are MDHEN and SYDVKM. CDR3 length: 11 amino acids. CDR3 protein: CAIGGSYGYTF. CDR3 sequence (DNA): TGTGCCATCGGTGGCAGCTATGGCTACACCTTC.

This clone was counted at least ten times. This chain joins TRBV7-3 and TRBJ1-5, with 10 bases matching TRBD1. Germline V gene data show CDR1 as SGHTA and CDR2 as FQGTGA. V was clipped by 0 bases and J by 6 bases; unmatched bases: 11. The CDR3 runs to 18 residues. The CDR3 loop reads CASSLTKAPTGGGQPQHF. In DNA form, the CDR3 reads TGTGCCAGCAGCTTAACGAAGGCCCCGACAGGGGGCGGTCAGCCCCAGCATTTT.

This clone was counted ten times or more. This chain joins TRBV27 and TRBJ2-1; 10 bases are shared with TRBD2. The CDR3 totals 16 residues. Germline values: CDR1 MNHEY, CDR2 SMNVEV (reference sequence). Trimming at V came to 7 bases and at J to 7 bases, leaving 13 bases not matched to a gene. The DNA for the CDR3 is TGTGCCAGCACCCCAGTAGCGGGAGGATCTTTTAATGAGCAGTTCTTC. It translates to CASTPVAGGSFNEQFF.

This clone was detected only a few times. J is TRBJ2-7 and V is TRBV6-5; 11 bases map to TRBD2. The junction had 2 bases not matched to a gene; V was cut back by 4 bases and J by 0 bases. Germline V lookup: CDR1 MNHEY, CDR2 SVGAGI. This CDR3 has 15 residues. The CDR3 region has the DNA TGTGCCAGCAGTTCTAGCGGGGGGTCCTCCTACGAGCAGTACTTC. Translating it yields CASSSSGGSSYEQYF.

Notes on this clone: Since a much larger clone is just one base distant, this may be a read error. The chain employs TRBV7-2 and TRBJ1-5, with D perhaps matching TRBD1 (6 bases). CDR3 length equals 14 residues. V gave up 7 bases and J gave up 5 bases, with 15 bases separating them. Germline-derived CDR1 and CDR2 are SGHTA and FQGNSA. The CDR3 loop reads CASIRGRGDQPQHF. CDR3 coding DNA: TGTGCCAGCATCCGGGGGCGGGGTGATCAGCCCCAGCATTTT.

This clone was recorded a few times. This may be a read error, as it is one base from a much larger clone. The V gene is TRBV9, the J gene TRBJ2-5, with 9 positions matching TRBD2. The length of the CDR3 is 17 residues. V trimming: 4 bases; J trimming: 5 bases; junction bases outside the gene matches: 15. The germline V gene encodes CDR1 SGDLS and CDR2 YYNGEE. This CDR3 is CASSTGMAGGPRETQYF. CDR3 DNA: TGTGCCAGCAGCACTGGTATGGCGGGAGGGCCCAGGGAGACCCAGTACTTC.